This T cell receptor beta chain appears in the sequencing data of a study of T-cell memory formation after mild COVID-19. Whole-study context: TCR clusters showed largely donor specificity.

MiXCR, applied by TCRdb to the 5' RACE reads, yields one record per CDR3 protein. This sample has fewer than 95,000 distinct CDR3 sequences, with roughly 15% found just once. This clonotype was detected many times. Its antigen is undetermined. V was clipped by 5 bases and J by 5 bases, with 18 bases between them. Germline loops: CDR1 SQVTM, CDR2 ANQGSEA. The length of the CDR3 is 14 residues. General study results and limits: Whether second-wave clones peaking at day 37 were SARS-CoV-2 specific went unconfirmed. Cross-reactive memory appears to have joined, as suggested by some responding clones showing up in pre-infection memory.

The receptor was isolated from a man between 18 and 35 years old who had mild COVID-19 (a few samples of this study predate the infection). Cell type and time point are not known. The J gene is TRBJ2-5, the V gene TRBV29-1; weak D call: TRBD1 (6 bases). The material sequenced was PBMCs or a T cell subset sorted from them (not recorded which). CDR3 sequence: CSVSLDRNGETQYF. As DNA, the CDR3 is TGCAGCGTTTCATTAGACAGGAACGGCGAGACCCAGTACTTC.